The source of this TCR beta chain is a study of a mutant IDH1 vaccine in newly diagnosed glioma. Study-level background: Beforehand, treatment had been radiotherapy, temozolomide, or both; the majority received both.

CDR1 SGDLS and CDR2 YYNGEE come from the germline V gene. CDR3 size: 15 residues. V lost 0 bases to trimming and J lost 11 bases, with 19 bases between them. As to time point: baseline, week 1 (first vaccination visit). Sample treatment: pre-vaccination baseline after standard-of-care therapy. Sequenced by immunoSEQ multiplex PCR; TCRdb stores in-frame clones only, minus some. The top ten hold about 3% of the sample, which has about 69,000 clones, 70% to 90% seen once. Sequencing used PBMCs, obtained from a glioma patient treated with radiotherapy, temozolomide or both. The J gene is TRBJ2-3, the V gene TRBV9; either TRBD1 or TRBD2 may fit D (5 bases each). The clonotype comes from a man aged 25 to 40 with glioma. The CDR3 sequence: CASSVEGWGPIGQYF. In DNA, the CDR3 is TGTGCCAGCAGCGTAGAGGGATGGGGACCTATAGGGCAGTATTTT.